This T cell receptor (beta chain) was retrieved from a study of CD8 T cells in Susac syndrome. Worth noting for this clonotype: Its target is not known.

When the RNA was reverse transcribed, random hexamers were used with an input of about 0.5 to 1 ug. TCRdb processed the immunoSEQ multiplex PCR reads anew with MiXCR; each CDR3 protein has one entry. The table includes about 140,000 distinct CDR3 sequences, approximately 95% detected once. General study findings and limits: The CD4+ T cell repertoires in Susac syndrome did not show any clonal expansion.

The CD8+ and CD4+ T cells were isolated magnetically using a negative isolation approach, whereas the TEMRA cells were enriched by FACS. The CDR3 runs to 11 residues. Germline assignment: CDR1 GTSNPN and CDR2 SVGIG (reference sequence). V lost 3 bases and J lost 5, with 7 bases in between. Sample: CD4+ T cells from PBMCs. The sequence derives from a human donor with Susac syndrome. The J gene is TRBJ1-1, the V gene TRBV30, with unresolved D. The CDR3 coding sequence is TGTGCCTGGAGCGGGTGGACTGAAGCTTTCTTT. Translating it yields CAWSGWTEAFF.